Each of the 20 T cell receptor beta chains below was sequenced from the same sample in a study of T cells after yellow fever vaccination. TCRdb used MiXCR to reprocess the 5' RACE reads, holding one entry per CDR3 protein. The sample carries 250,000 to 350,000 distinct CDR3 sequences, approximately 4.3% recorded once. Source: PBMCs, taken 15 days after the yellow fever booster vaccination. These receptors originate from a man aged 18 to 29 who received the YFV17D yellow fever vaccine.

The chain carries TRBV4-3 and TRBJ2-5; 12 bases align to TRBD2. The V segment lost 3 bases and the J segment 9 bases; nucleotides outside the gene matches: 14. Looked up from germline, CDR1 is LGHNA and CDR2 is YSLEER. CDR3 size: 17 residues. This CDR3 is CASSQVTSGGPIKAQYF. Written as DNA, the CDR3 is TGCGCCAGCAGCCAGGTGACTAGCGGGGGCCCTATTAAGGCCCAGTACTTC.

This clonotype was counted ten times or more. This chain links TRBV20-1 with TRBJ1-2; D not resolved. The CDR3 runs to 13 residues. CDR1 is DFQATT and CDR2 is SNEGSKA in the germline V gene (reference sequence). V dropped 4 bases and J dropped 5 bases, with 14 bases sitting between them. This chain's CDR3 is CSAKGSTAYGYTF. Written as DNA, the CDR3 is TGCAGTGCTAAGGGATCCACGGCGTATGGCTACACCTTC.

This clonotype was picked up many times. This chain joins TRBV10-3 and TRBJ1-4; 8 bases align to TRBD1. Trimming at V came to 0 bases and at J to 5 bases, leaving 5 bases not matched to a gene. The CDR3 has 16 amino acids. The germline CDR1 and CDR2 sequences are ENHRY and SYGVKD. The CDR3 DNA sequence: TGTGCCATCAGTGAGTCGGGACAGGTAGAGAATGAAAAACTGTTTTTT. Amino acid sequence: CAISESGQVENEKLFF.

This clonotype has just a few counts. The V and J genes are TRBV4-1 and TRBJ2-2, with D unresolved. V was trimmed by 0 bases and J by 5 bases, leaving 22 bases between them. Germline-derived CDR1 and CDR2 are MGHRA and YSYEKL. The CDR3 loop spans 19 amino acids. The CDR3 here is CASSQDSPGLLKGTGELFF. CDR3 nucleotides: TGCGCCAGCAGCCAAGATTCCCCGGGCCTTCTAAAGGGAACCGGGGAGCTGTTTTTT.

This clonotype showed up just a few times. The chain carries TRBV7-2 and TRBJ2-3, with D perhaps TRBD2 (6 bases). Trimming shortened V by 6 bases and J by 2 bases, and 18 bases separated the two germline ends. The germline V gene has CDR1 SGHTA and CDR2 FQGNSA. The CDR3 has 16 amino acids. The DNA of the CDR3 is TGTGCCAGCAGTCGGGACTGGGGGGAAATCACAGATACGCAGTATTTT. Protein product: CASSRDWGEITDTQYF.

This clonotype showed up many times. This chain connects TRBV15 to TRBJ2-7, with D unresolved. The ends were cut back, 0 bases at V and 4 bases at J, with 7 bases in the middle. Germline lookup yields CDR1 LNHNV and CDR2 YYDKDF (reference sequence). The CDR3 loop spans 13 amino acids. CDR3 sequence (DNA): TGTGCCACCAGCAGAGATTTGGGATACGAGCAGTACTTC. It encodes CATSRDLGYEQYF.

This chain connects TRBV7-2 to TRBJ2-1; tentatively, D is TRBD1 (6 bases). Germline-derived CDR1 and CDR2 are SGHTA and FQGNSA. The CDR3 has 14 amino acids. V dropped 0 bases and J dropped 5 bases, with 8 bases sitting between them. The CDR3 reads CASSLAGADNEQFF. Here the CDR3 DNA reads TGTGCCAGCAGCTTAGCGGGGGCCGACAATGAGCAGTTCTTC. Combining the CDR3 with reference TRBV7-2 and TRBJ2-1 gives the whole variable domain GAGVSQSPSNKVTEKGKDVELRCDPISGHTALYWYRQSLGQGLEFLIYFQGNSAPDKSGLPSDRFSAERTGGSVSTLTIQRTQQEDSAVYLCASSLAGADNEQFFGPGTRLTVL.

This clonotype was recorded many times. The gene calls are TRBV3-1 and TRBJ1-5; D is undetermined. Germline V lookup: CDR1 LGHDT, CDR2 YNNKEL (reference sequence). This CDR3 spans 14 amino acids. Trimming took off 0 bases at V and 3 bases at J, with 6 bases between the two ends. DNA of the CDR3: TGTGCCAGCAGCCAAGATTCCACCAATCAGCCCCAGCATTTT. Its translation is CASSQDSTNQPQHF.

This clonotype was counted many times. The rearrangement links TRBV12-3 or TRBV12-4 to TRBJ2-5; 8 positions match TRBD1. Trimming cost V 4 bases and J 5 bases; bases outside gene matches: 3. CDR3 size: 13 residues. The CDR3 nucleotides are TGTGCCAGCAGTTGGGACAGGAAGGAGACCCAGTACTTC. It encodes CASSWDRKETQYF.

Ten or more counts support this clonotype. The rearrangement links TRBV7-3 to TRBJ1-2, with D possibly matching TRBD1 (5 bases). This CDR3 has 14 amino acids. With 4 bases removed from V and 3 bases from J, the gap between germline ends came to 12 bases. The germline gives CDR1 SGHTA, CDR2 FQGTGA. CDR3 nucleotide sequence: TGTGCCAGCAGCTCGGGCCAGGGAGACTATGGCTACACCTTC. Encoded protein: CASSSGQGDYGYTF.

V is TRBV12-3 or TRBV12-4 and J is TRBJ2-2; no clear D gene. V shed 5 bases and J shed 7 bases, with 11 bases lying between them. This CDR3 region has 13 residues. CDR3 DNA sequence: TGTGCCAGCAGTCCTGGTCCGGGCGGGGAGCTGTTTTTT. Amino acids: CASSPGPGGELFF.

The chain recombines TRBV4-3 with TRBJ1-5; D unresolved. V lost 3 bases and J lost 5, with 8 bases in between. The CDR3 is 13 residues long. Per the germline V gene, CDR1 is LGHNA and CDR2 is YSLEER. The CDR3 spells CASSQYRDQPQHF. CDR3 sequence (DNA): TGCGCCAGCAGCCAGTACAGAGATCAGCCCCAGCATTTT.

This clonotype occurred a few times. The chain links TRBV5-4 to TRBJ2-3; perhaps TRBD1 as D (6 bases). CDR3 size: 15 residues. Germline CDR1 and CDR2: SGHNT and YYREEE (reference sequence). Trimming shortened V by 0 bases and J by 3 bases, and 11 bases separated the two germline ends. The CDR3 DNA reads as TGTGCCAGCAGCTTGGTGCAGGGGTTGACAGATACGCAGTATTTT. Protein sequence: CASSLVQGLTDTQYF. Together with reference TRBV5-4 and TRBJ2-3, the CDR3 gives the full variable domain: ETGVTQSPTHLIKTRGQQVTLRCSSQSGHNTVSWYQQALGQGPQFIFQYYREEENGRGNFPPRFSGLQFPNYSSELNVNALELDDSALYLCASSLVQGLTDTQYFGPGTRLTVL.

This clonotype was seen many times. The J gene is TRBJ1-1, the V gene TRBV28; weak D call: TRBD1 (5 bases). Trimming cost V 1 base and J 1 base, with 10 bases left between them. The CDR3 is made up of 15 amino acids. CDR1 and CDR2 (germline): MDHEN, SYDVKM. The CDR3 region is CASSLSAGSNTEAFF. For the CDR3, the DNA is TGTGCCAGCAGTTTATCTGCAGGGTCGAACACTGAAGCTTTCTTT. The full variable domain, rest sourced from reference TRBV28 and TRBJ1-1, is DVKVTQSSRYLVKRTGEKVFLECVQDMDHENMFWYRQDPGLGLRLIYFSYDVKMKEKGDIPEGYSVSREKKERFSLILESASTNQTSMYLCASSLSAGSNTEAFFGQGTRLTVV.

V usage is TRBV4-3 and J usage is TRBJ1-5, with no clear D. The V and J ends lost 0 bases and 6 bases respectively, with 6 bases between them. Germline values: CDR1 LGHNA, CDR2 YSLEER. CDR3 length: 13 amino acids. CDR3 DNA: TGCGCCAGCAGCCAAGATCGGCGTCAGCCCCAGCATTTT. Its protein is CASSQDRRQPQHF.

This clonotype was detected only a few times. The chain links TRBV20-1 to TRBJ1-6; possible D gene TRBD1, 6 bases. CDR3 size: 14 residues. With 2 bases removed from V and 7 bases from J, the gap between germline ends came to 12 bases. CDR1 DFQATT and CDR2 SNEGSKA come from the germline V gene (reference sequence). The CDR3 spells CSARLGGANSPLHF. In nucleotides, the CDR3 is TGCAGTGCTAGATTGGGGGGGGCAAATTCACCCCTCCACTTT.

The chain recombines TRBV6-5 with TRBJ2-1; a possible D gene is TRBD1 (5 bases). Germline V gene lookup returns CDR1 MNHEY and CDR2 SVGAGI. This CDR3 comprises 14 residues. The V end was cut by 4 bases, the J end by 4 bases, with 11 bases between. CDR3 loop: CASSWSGPYNEQFF. CDR3 coding DNA: TGTGCCAGCAGTTGGTCAGGGCCTTACAATGAGCAGTTCTTC.

This clonotype was counted many times. The chain links TRBV20-1 to TRBJ2-1; 8 nucleotides agree with TRBD2. V shed 1 base and J 10 bases; nucleotides not matched to a gene: 9. The CDR3 is made up of 14 amino acids. Germline V lookup: CDR1 DFQATT, CDR2 SNEGSKA (reference sequence). The DNA of the CDR3 is TGCAGTGCTAGAGGTGGTTGGTCTAGCGGGGAGCAGTTCTTC. Amino acids: CSARGGWSSGEQFF.

This clonotype was recorded many times. This chain joins TRBV4-3 and TRBJ2-2; no firm D call. Trimming pared 0 bases from V and 5 bases from J, leaving 16 bases between. Per the germline V gene, CDR1 is LGHNA and CDR2 is YSLEER. This CDR3 contains 17 residues. CDR3 region: CASSQEYVETWTGELFF. CDR3 nucleotides: TGCGCCAGCAGCCAAGAATACGTGGAGACGTGGACCGGGGAGCTGTTTTTT.

This clonotype was picked up many times. The V call is TRBV12-3 or TRBV12-4, the J call TRBJ2-7, with D tentatively TRBD1 or TRBD2 (6 bases each). The V end lost 3 bases, the J end lost 2 bases, and 14 bases lay between the germline ends. This CDR3 has 15 amino acids. The CDR3, as DNA: TGTGCCAGCAGTTTCCAGGGGAGGCCCCCCTACGAGCAGTACTTC. This codes for CASSFQGRPPYEQYF.